The sequence of this TCR beta chain was determined in a study of shared clonotypes between healthy human individuals. Study findings and constraints: A generally larger estimated richness was seen in naive subsets than in memory subsets.

A note on this clone: Its target is unknown.

Germline CDR1 reads SGHTA; CDR2 reads FQGTGA. Trimming shortened V by 4 bases and J by 0 bases, and 13 bases separated the two germline ends. The CDR3 spans 16 residues. Adult donors, all healthy and HIV-negative, had no recent acute infections or vaccinations. Sequencing was performed with immunoSEQ multiplex PCR; in TCRdb, only in-frame clones are kept and a portion is missing. The data hold about 2.3 million clones, with under 95% observed a single time. The source material was naive CD4+ T cells from PBMCs. Indicated subset: CD45RA+ positively selected. This rearrangement joins TRBV7-3 to TRBJ1-5, with D possibly matching TRBD1 (6 bases). The clonotype was recovered from a young man in good health. Some clones in this sample may be carry-over from other donors' samples. CDR3 sequence reads: CASSSGQRYSNQPQHF. Here the CDR3 DNA reads TGTGCCAGCAGCTCCGGACAGAGATATAGCAATCAGCCCCAGCATTTT.